This entry describes one T cell receptor beta chain. V trimming: 4 bases; J trimming: 3 bases; junction bases outside the gene matches: 4. This CDR3 is built from 15 residues. CDR1 and CDR2 from the germline V gene are LGHNA and YNFKEQ. This sample stems from a study of cytomegalovirus exposure and HLA in healthy donors. On the study more broadly: There were several hundred genotyped donors. Of these, roughly 82% fell in the genetic ancestry cluster associated with self-reported Caucasian donors.

The PCR employed 60 Vbeta primers together with 13 Jbeta primers. The repertoire was sequenced with immunoSEQ multiplex PCR; TCRdb's copy has only in-frame clones and lacks some. The sample carries 110,000 to 150,000 clones, over 80% recorded once. The sequence was obtained from a female donor in good health and CMV-seronegative. The gene calls are TRBV4-2 and TRBJ1-5, with 9 bases matching TRBD1. The sequenced sample consisted of PBMCs. The CDR3, as DNA: TGTGCCAGCAGCCCCGGGACAGGGTACAATCAGCCCCAGCATTTT. Translating it yields CASSPGTGYNQPQHF.